Detailed here is one TCR beta chain. The sample is drawn from a study of blood T cell repertoires in COVID-19. Across the study: T cells, B-cell-depleted T cells, or PBMCs supplied cDNA or gDNA.

The ends lost 6 bases at V and 8 bases at J; junction bases unmatched: 13. The CDR3 length is 17 residues. Germline assignment: CDR1 SGHVS and CDR2 FQNEAQ. Under the authors' procedure: Amplification from reference gene primers served as the basis for estimated nucleated cell counts. Sequencing was performed with immunoSEQ multiplex PCR; in TCRdb, only in-frame clones are kept and a portion is missing. The V and J calls and clone size come from that table; D and trimming were worked out from the DNA. This table has just over 650,000 clones, about 87% appearing once. The gene calls are TRBV7-8 and TRBJ2-3, with TRBD2 matching over 14 bases. Sequencing was carried out using peripheral blood. The sequence derives from a woman younger than 30 with acute or convalescent COVID-19. The CDR3 loop is CASRETSGGARSGTQYF. The CDR3 nucleotides are TGTGCCAGCAGGGAGACTAGCGGGGGGGCCCGCAGCGGTACGCAGTATTTT.